The present entry profiles one T cell receptor (beta chain) with its context. The data are from a study of blood T cell repertoires in COVID-19. About the study: COVID-19 samples, acute and convalescent, were from the United States, Italy and Spain. T cells, B-cell-depleted T cells, or PBMCs provided the cDNA or gDNA that served as material.

Those who participated ranged in age from about 18 to 95 years and resided in 20 to 30 US areas. Participants were placed into cohorts based on the clinical history they reported. Here immunoSEQ multiplex PCR was the method, and the copy in TCRdb shows in-frame clones only, minus some. Among about 140,000 clones listed, approximately 81% were seen once. The receptor was derived from a man aged 40-55 years with acute COVID-19. Sequencing input: PBMCs or T cells enriched from blood (not recorded which).

In nucleotides, the CDR3 is TGTGCCAGATCTACACTTAGCAGAGTTCGGAATCAGGGACAGCTAGTAGTTGATGAGCAGTTCTTC. It codes for CARSTLSRVRNQGQLVVDEQFF. This chain joins TRBV28 and TRBJ2-1; 7 positions match TRBD1. J lost 8 bases, V lost 9 bases, and 37 bases had no gene match. This CDR3 spans 22 amino acids. The germline V gene encodes CDR1 MDHEN and CDR2 SYDVKM.